A selection of T cell receptor beta chains follows, all from one sample in a study of blood T cell repertoires in COVID-19. Sequencing was performed with immunoSEQ multiplex PCR; in TCRdb, only in-frame clones are kept and a portion is missing. This table holds 25,000 to 30,000 clones, approximately 79% found once. The sample taken for sequencing was peripheral blood. Source of these receptors: a boy younger than 10 with active or convalescent COVID-19. Both conserved end residues are part of each CDR3. The order of the fields is CDR3 DNA, CDR3 protein, clone size, V gene, J gene, D gene. The D gene is left open where the match is weak. Part of the rows lack a size; the others show once, few, many or a class for expanded clones.

CDR3nt: TGTGCCAGCAGGCCCGGCGATTCGGGCTACGAGCAGTACTTC; CDR3aa: CASRPGDSGYEQYF; abundance: .; v_gene: TRBV6-5; j_gene: TRBJ2-7; d_gene: .
CDR3nt: TGTGCCAGCAGCACCGCTCGGGTTGCTTTCTTT; CDR3aa: CASSTARVAFF; abundance: .; v_gene: TRBV7-2; j_gene: TRBJ1-1; d_gene: .
CDR3nt: TGTGCCAGCAGTGAAAGGGGGCGAGGATCACCCCTCCACTTT; CDR3aa: CASSERGRGSPLHF; abundance: .; v_gene: TRBV25-1; j_gene: TRBJ1-6; d_gene: TRBD1
CDR3nt: TGTGCCAGCAGTTTAAACCTAGCGGGAGCAGGCGGGGAGCTGTTTTTT; CDR3aa: CASSLNLAGAGGELFF; abundance: .; v_gene: TRBV27; j_gene: TRBJ2-2; d_gene: TRBD2
CDR3nt: TGTGCCAGCAGTTGGAGCGTAGACAGGGGGAGGCTAGAGCAGTTCTTC; CDR3aa: CASSWSVDRGRLEQFF; abundance: few; v_gene: TRBV28; j_gene: TRBJ2-1; d_gene: TRBD1
CDR3nt: TGTGCCAGCAGCTTAGTTACAGGGGGCTTCACTGAAGCTTTCTTT; CDR3aa: CASSLVTGGFTEAFF; abundance: .; v_gene: TRBV11-2; j_gene: TRBJ1-1; d_gene: TRBD1
CDR3nt: TGTGCCAGCAGCTTGGAAATAGGGGAGGGGGAGATGTGGAATCAGCCCCAGCATTTT; CDR3aa: CASSLEIGEGEMWNQPQHF; abundance: .; v_gene: TRBV5-6; j_gene: TRBJ1-5; d_gene: .
CDR3nt: TGTGCCAGCAGCCAAGGCGGAGGCTACACCTTC; CDR3aa: CASSQGGGYTF; abundance: .; v_gene: TRBV3-1/TRBV3-2; j_gene: TRBJ1-2; d_gene: .
CDR3nt: TGCTACACCGGGACAGTGGGTGCTTTCTTT; CDR3aa: CYTGTVGAFF; abundance: .; v_gene: TRBV6-5; j_gene: TRBJ1-1; d_gene: TRBD1
CDR3nt: TGCGCCAGCAGCCACCTTGGGACAGGGAAAAACACCGGGGAGCTGTTTTTT; CDR3aa: CASSHLGTGKNTGELFF; abundance: few; v_gene: TRBV4-1; j_gene: TRBJ2-2; d_gene: TRBD1
CDR3nt: TGTGCCAGCAGCCGACGCACTACAATAGCGGGGGGTAGCACAGATACGCAGTATTTT; CDR3aa: CASSRRTTIAGGSTDTQYF; abundance: .; v_gene: TRBV5-6; j_gene: TRBJ2-3; d_gene: TRBD2
CDR3nt: TGTGCCAGCAGTCGGGACAGGGTTGGACTGTTTTTT; CDR3aa: CASSRDRVGLFF; abundance: .; v_gene: TRBV2; j_gene: TRBJ1-4; d_gene: TRBD1
CDR3nt: TGTGCCAGCAGCATAAGACAGGGGAGATCACCCCTCCACTTT; CDR3aa: CASSIRQGRSPLHF; abundance: .; v_gene: TRBV11-2; j_gene: TRBJ1-6; d_gene: TRBD1
CDR3nt: TGTGCCAGCAGCCCCGGGACAGACCTGAACACCGGGGAGCTGTTTTTT; CDR3aa: CASSPGTDLNTGELFF; abundance: .; v_gene: TRBV5-5; j_gene: TRBJ2-2; d_gene: TRBD1
CDR3nt: TGTGCCAGCAGCTGGACACAGGGAGCCGGGCAGTTCTTC; CDR3aa: CASSWTQGAGQFF; abundance: .; v_gene: TRBV7-2; j_gene: TRBJ2-1; d_gene: .
CDR3nt: TGCGCCAGCAGCCAAGATCGCGGGACGAAAGGACAAGAGCAGTACTTC; CDR3aa: CASSQDRGTKGQEQYF; abundance: .; v_gene: TRBV4-3; j_gene: TRBJ2-7; d_gene: .
CDR3nt: TGTGCCAGCAGCTTATTCCTCAGGACAGGGGAGCAGTACTTC; CDR3aa: CASSLFLRTGEQYF; abundance: many; v_gene: TRBV5-6; j_gene: TRBJ2-7; d_gene: TRBD1
CDR3nt: TGTGCCAGCAGCCGCGCCCTCACAGGGGGAGCCTACAATGAGCAGTTCTTC; CDR3aa: CASSRALTGGAYNEQFF; abundance: .; v_gene: TRBV7-2; j_gene: TRBJ2-1; d_gene: TRBD1
CDR3nt: TGTGCCAGCAGCTTAGCGGGAGCGATCAATGAGCAGTTCTTC; CDR3aa: CASSLAGAINEQFF; abundance: .; v_gene: TRBV5-6; j_gene: TRBJ2-1; d_gene: TRBD2
CDR3nt: TGTGCCAGCAGCCAAGAGGCCTCGAACACTGAAGCTTTCTTT; CDR3aa: CASSQEASNTEAFF; abundance: .; v_gene: TRBV3-1/TRBV3-2; j_gene: TRBJ1-1; d_gene: .
CDR3nt: TGTGCCAGCAGCCAAGGAGGGACAGGGACTGAAGCTTTCTTT; CDR3aa: CASSQGGTGTEAFF; abundance: .; v_gene: TRBV6-5; j_gene: TRBJ1-1; d_gene: TRBD1
CDR3nt: TGTGCCAGCAGCGTAGGCGGAAGTATGAACACTGAAGCTTTCTTT; CDR3aa: CASSVGGSMNTEAFF; abundance: .; v_gene: TRBV9; j_gene: TRBJ1-1; d_gene: .
CDR3nt: TGCGCCAGCAGCTTGGCAGGGACAGGGGTATTTGCCGGTATTAGTAATGAGCAGTTCTTC; CDR3aa: CASSLAGTGVFAGISNEQFF; abundance: .; v_gene: TRBV5-1; j_gene: TRBJ2-1; d_gene: TRBD1
CDR3nt: TGTGCCAGCACCTTAGCCGATACCTACAATGAGCAGTTCTTC; CDR3aa: CASTLADTYNEQFF; abundance: .; v_gene: TRBV6-1; j_gene: TRBJ2-1; d_gene: .
CDR3nt: TGCAGCGGAATCATGGCACAGAGAAACACTGAAGCTTTCTTT; CDR3aa: CSGIMAQRNTEAFF; abundance: .; v_gene: TRBV29-1; j_gene: TRBJ1-1; d_gene: .
CDR3nt: TGTGCCAGCAGCCCCGAGGGCCTCGGGACCCAGTACTTC; CDR3aa: CASSPEGLGTQYF; abundance: .; v_gene: TRBV12-3/TRBV12-4; j_gene: TRBJ2-5; d_gene: .
CDR3nt: TGCGCCAGCAGGGTGGGACAGGGACACATTCAGTACTTC; CDR3aa: CASRVGQGHIQYF; abundance: few; v_gene: TRBV10-2; j_gene: TRBJ2-4; d_gene: TRBD1
CDR3nt: TGTGCCAGCAGCCTCACGGGACAGCCAAGCGAGCAGTACTTC; CDR3aa: CASSLTGQPSEQYF; abundance: .; v_gene: TRBV3-1/TRBV3-2; j_gene: TRBJ2-7; d_gene: TRBD1
CDR3nt: TGTGCCAGCTGGGGGCCAAGCTATAATTCACCCCTCCACTTT; CDR3aa: CASWGPSYNSPLHF; abundance: .; v_gene: TRBV28; j_gene: TRBJ1-6; d_gene: .